Listed below are T cell receptor beta chains from one sample, sequenced in a study of identical twins. TCRdb used MiXCR to reprocess the 5' RACE reads, holding one entry per CDR3 protein. The top ten clones hold roughly 1.8% of a sample with approximately 670,000 distinct CDR3 sequences, over 5% of them seen once. Sequencing was performed on naive T cells sorted from blood. All receptors derive from a man aged 18 to 29 in good health. Both conserved end residues are part of each CDR3. The order of the fields is clone size, J gene, V gene, D gene, CDR3 DNA, CDR3 protein. A D gene is named only where the DNA matches it firmly. Not every row has a clone size; where given, it reads once, few, many or a size class.

few | TRBJ2-1 | TRBV7-9 | - | TGTGCCAGCAGCTTAGGATACCGTGGCAGCTACAATGAGCAGTTCTTC | CASSLGYRGSYNEQFF
- | TRBJ1-1 | TRBV14 | - | TGTGCCAGCAGCCAAGACAGGTGGGGAGCTTTCTTT | CASSQDRWGAFF
few | TRBJ1-4 | TRBV7-2 | - | TGTGCCAGCAGCTTAGTCCCGGGCGCAACTAATGAAAAACTGTTTTTT | CASSLVPGATNEKLFF
few | TRBJ2-3 | TRBV20-1 | TRBD2 | TGCAGTGCTAGGGCGTGGGGGACTAGCGGGAGCACAGATACGCAGTATTTT | CSARAWGTSGSTDTQYF
many | TRBJ2-5 | TRBV12-3/TRBV12-4 | - | TGTGCCAGCAGTTTTAGCGCAGGAAAAACGGAGACCCAGTACTTC | CASSFSAGKTETQYF
many | TRBJ1-3 | TRBV6-5 | - | TGTGCCAGCAGTTACTTGACAGGTTCTGGAAACACCATATATTTT | CASSYLTGSGNTIYF
many | TRBJ1-4 | TRBV4-2 | - | TGTGCCAGCAGCCAAGCTGAGGTTGGAAAACTGTTTTTT | CASSQAEVGKLFF
many | TRBJ1-4 | TRBV6-5 | - | TGTGCCAGCAGTTACTTTAGGAGCGAAAAACTGTTTTTT | CASSYFRSEKLFF
many | TRBJ2-1 | TRBV28 | TRBD2 | TGTGCCAGCAGCTTAGAGCGGGGCCGGCCCAATGAGCAGTTCTTC | CASSLERGRPNEQFF
many | TRBJ2-1 | TRBV12-3/TRBV12-4 | TRBD2 | TGTGCCATGGGGAGCGGGAGGGGACACAATGAGCAGTTCTTC | CAMGSGRGHNEQFF
many | TRBJ1-5 | TRBV12-3/TRBV12-4 | - | TGTGCCAGCAGTGGGAGAGGACGGGTAAATCAGCCCCAGCATTTT | CASSGRGRVNQPQHF
- | TRBJ2-2 | TRBV5-6 | TRBD2 | TGTGCCAGCAGCTTGGGCCTAGCGGGAGCCGCCACCGGGGAGCTGTTTTTT | CASSLGLAGAATGELFF
- | TRBJ2-7 | TRBV7-6 | - | TGTGCCAGCAGCCCAAGATCGTCTAGCTGGGACGAGCAGTACTTC | CASSPRSSSWDEQYF
many | TRBJ2-5 | TRBV6-2/TRBV6-3 | TRBD1 | TGTGCCATCAATCCTCGGGACAGCCAAGAGACCCAGTACTTC | CAINPRDSQETQYF